This T cell receptor (beta chain) was obtained from a study of blood T cell repertoires in COVID-19. Study as a whole: PBMCs, B-cell-depleted T cells, or T cells were the source of the cDNA or gDNA that made up the material.

The table came from immunoSEQ multiplex PCR; TCRdb's copy has only in-frame clones and leaves some out. The repertoire consists of 250,000 to 300,000 clones, with roughly 86% occurring once and the leading ten covering 0.75% to 1%. Trimming cost V 5 bases and J 10 bases, with 18 bases left between them. The CDR3 totals 14 residues. The germline V gene has CDR1 GTSNPN and CDR2 SVGIG (reference sequence). Adults between roughly 18 and 89 years of age took part from under 30 US areas. The study counted Cohort 3 donors as recovered given two negative PCRs, clearance, or symptom resolution. The J gene is TRBJ1-6, the V gene TRBV30, with D perhaps TRBD1 (5 bases). Sequenced input: PBMCs or T cells enriched from blood (not recorded which). The receptor's source is a woman in her twenties or thirties who had recovered from COVID-19. The CDR3, as DNA: TGTGCCTGGGAAAGGCAGGGCCAGGGCTCACCCCTCCACTTT. Its protein is CAWERQGQGSPLHF.